These T cell receptor beta chains were read from a single sample in a study of early T cells in non-severe SARS-CoV-2 infection. TCRdb re-called the 5' RACE reads through MiXCR, storing one row per CDR3 protein. The data hold tens of thousands of distinct CDR3 sequences, with 20% to 25% observed a single time. Sequenced material: whole blood, taken at baseline. These receptor sequences come from an adult who was a healthcare worker with PCR-confirmed SARS-CoV-2 infection or an uninfected control (not recorded which). Both conserved end residues are part of each CDR3. A D gene is named only where the DNA matches it firmly. Some rows have no size entry. The others give once, few or many, or a class for an expanded clone.

d_gene,abundance,v_gene,j_gene,len,CDR3aa,CDR3nt
TRBD2,few,TRBV5-4,TRBJ2-5,13,CASRAGVTETQYF,TGTGCCAGCAGAGCGGGGGTCACGGAGACCCAGTACTTC
NA,few,TRBV11-2,TRBJ1-1,15,CASSSLTARNTEAFF,TGTGCCAGCAGCTCACTGACAGCGCGGAACACTGAAGCTTTCTTT
NA,NA,TRBV3-1,TRBJ1-3,14,CASTPDGLGNTIYF,TGTGCCAGCACCCCGGATGGGTTAGGAAACACCATATATTTT
NA,NA,TRBV10-1,TRBJ2-3,14,CASSKDRPTDTQYF,TGCGCCAGCAGTAAGGACAGACCCACAGATACGCAGTATTTT
TRBD1,NA,TRBV27,TRBJ2-7,15,CASSGSTGAFYEQYF,TGTGCCAGCAGTGGGTCGACAGGGGCGTTCTACGAGCAGTACTTC
NA,few,TRBV3-1,TRBJ1-1,13,CASSQSQNTEAFF,TGTGCCAGCAGCCAGTCCCAGAACACTGAAGCTTTCTTT
NA,once,TRBV5-1,TRBJ1-4,15,CASSSYRATNEKLFF,TGCGCCAGCAGCTCCTACAGGGCGACTAATGAAAAACTGTTTTTT
NA,many,TRBV7-3,TRBJ2-5,13,CASSQEVQETQYF,TGTGCCAGCAGCCAAGAAGTTCAAGAGACCCAGTACTTC
NA,NA,TRBV4-2,TRBJ1-1,13,CASTSQMNTEAFF,TGTGCCAGCACATCACAAATGAACACTGAAGCTTTCTTT
TRBD1,NA,TRBV12-3/TRBV12-4,TRBJ1-5,16,CASSPGQGNSNQPQHF,TGTGCCAGCAGTCCCGGACAGGGAAATAGCAATCAGCCCCAGCATTTT
NA,NA,TRBV3-1,TRBJ2-1,12,CASSQVSNEQFF,TGTGCCAGCAGCCAAGTTTCGAATGAGCAGTTCTTC
NA,NA,TRBV14,TRBJ2-3,15,CASSQPGTIGDTQYF,TGTGCCAGCAGCCAACCGGGAACTATTGGGGATACGCAGTATTTT
TRBD1,once,TRBV20-1,TRBJ1-2,14,CSAHRRGTAYGYTF,TGCAGTGCCCACAGGCGGGGGACAGCCTATGGCTACACCTTC
TRBD1,few,TRBV11-2,TRBJ1-2,14,CASRRLGQFDGYTF,TGTGCCAGCAGACGATTGGGACAGTTCGATGGCTACACCTTC
TRBD1,NA,TRBV5-4,TRBJ1-1,13,CASSYTGDTEAFF,TGTGCCAGCAGCTATACAGGGGACACTGAAGCTTTCTTT
NA,NA,TRBV4-1,TRBJ2-2,15,CASLETFPGTGELFF,TGCGCCAGCTTGGAAACCTTCCCGGGCACCGGGGAGCTGTTTTTT
NA,NA,TRBV7-8,TRBJ2-4,14,CASSTGQTKNIQYF,TGTGCCAGCAGTACCGGACAGACCAAAAACATTCAGTACTTC
TRBD1,NA,TRBV6-5,TRBJ2-1,13,CASRRDRYDEQFF,TGTGCCAGCAGGCGGGACAGGTATGATGAGCAGTTCTTC
NA,NA,TRBV10-3,TRBJ2-4,16,CAISEGGLIAKNIQYF,TGTGCCATCAGTGAAGGAGGACTTATAGCCAAAAACATTCAGTACTTC
TRBD1,NA,TRBV2,TRBJ1-6,16,CASSGGWGTENSPLHF,TGTGCCAGCAGTGGAGGGTGGGGGACAGAAAATTCACCCCTCCACTTT
NA,few,TRBV18,TRBJ2-6,15,CASSRAGPGANVLTF,TGTGCCAGCTCCCGGGCGGGACCTGGGGCCAACGTCCTGACTTTC
NA,many,TRBV28,TRBJ1-1,12,CASSLRNFEAFF,TGTGCCAGCAGTTTACGCAACTTTGAAGCTTTCTTT
NA,few,TRBV6-5,TRBJ1-2,14,CASSRGGLVEGYTF,TGTGCCAGCAGCCGCGGAGGCCTGGTAGAAGGCTACACCTTC
NA,few,TRBV30,TRBJ1-3,12,CAWSDGGNTIYF,TGTGCCTGGAGTGATGGCGGAAACACCATATATTTT
TRBD1,NA,TRBV18,TRBJ2-5,14,CASSRDRWQETQYF,TGTGCCAGCTCTCGGGACAGGTGGCAAGAGACCCAGTACTTC
TRBD1,few,TRBV3-1,TRBJ1-1,16,CASSRALRTGNTEAFF,TGTGCCAGCAGCCGGGCCTTAAGGACAGGGAACACTGAAGCTTTCTTT
TRBD1,NA,TRBV27,TRBJ1-4,13,CASSGTGMRKLFF,TGTGCCAGCTCCGGGACAGGGATGAGGAAACTGTTTTTT
NA,NA,TRBV12-3/TRBV12-4,TRBJ2-7,13,CASTRDTGYEQYF,TGTGCCAGCACCCGGGACACGGGCTACGAGCAGTACTTC